One sample yielded the 6 T cell receptor beta chains listed below, sequenced in a study of T cell responses to AZD1222 COVID-19 vaccine. Method: immunoSEQ multiplex PCR; TCRdb's copy keeps in-frame clones and lacks some. This table holds about 97,000 clones, around 82% found once. The specimen comprised peripheral blood, sampled on day 0 of AZD1222 vaccination. The source is an adult in good health.

The genes are TRBV12-3 or TRBV12-4 and TRBJ1-4, with D unresolved. The CDR3 loop spans 13 amino acids. With 5 bases removed from V and 13 bases from J, the gap between germline ends came to 17 bases. The CDR3 DNA sequence: TGTGCCAGCAGTCGTCCGGATGTATCAAGACTGTTTTTT. This gives the protein CASSRPDVSRLFF.

The chain links TRBV6-2 or TRBV6-3 to TRBJ2-1, with 8 nucleotides matching TRBD1. V lost 6 bases and J lost 0; bases outside the gene matches: 7. The CDR3 is 16 amino acids. Germline values: CDR1 MNHEY, CDR2 SVGEGT. The CDR3 DNA reads TGTGCCAGCAGGCCTAGACAGGGGCACTCCTACAATGAGCAGTTCTTC. Protein sequence: CASRPRQGHSYNEQFF.

This sequence joins TRBV5-4 and TRBJ1-1; D possibly corresponds to TRBD1 (6 bases). V lost 0 bases and J lost 6, with 9 bases in between. Germline lookup yields CDR1 SGHNT and CDR2 YYREEE (reference sequence). The CDR3 covers 13 residues. CDR3 sequence: CASSLGTVPEAFF. The CDR3 nucleotides are TGTGCCAGCAGCTTGGGGACAGTGCCTGAAGCTTTCTTT.

The chain links TRBV19 to TRBJ2-3; no clear D. V dropped 4 bases and J dropped 4 bases, with 3 bases sitting between them. This CDR3 spans 11 amino acids. Germline CDR1 is LNHDA and CDR2 is SQIVND (reference sequence). The CDR3 loop is CASSNSDTQYF. CDR3 in DNA: TGTGCCAGTAGTAATTCAGATACGCAGTATTTT. Using reference TRBV19 and TRBJ2-3 for the parts outside the CDR3, the full variable domain is DGGITQSPKYLFRKEGQNVTLSCEQNLNHDAMYWYRQDPGQGLRLIYYSQIVNDFQKGDIAEGYSVSREKKESFPLTVTSAQKNPTAFYLCASSNSDTQYFGPGTRLTVL.

As for this clone: At one end, the junction sequence differs from germline, possibly due to a read error. The chain couples TRBV29-1 to TRBJ2-1; D tentatively fits TRBD1 or TRBD2 (5 bases each). The CDR3 sequence is 14 residues long. Germline loops: CDR1 SQVTM, CDR2 ANQGSEA. Written as DNA, the CDR3 is TGCAGCGCCCCGGGACGGAGCTCCTACAATGAGCGGTTCTTC. Translating gives CSAPGRSSYNERFF.

The chain carries TRBV5-4 and TRBJ2-1, with 9 bases that match TRBD2. Germline lookup yields CDR1 SGHNT and CDR2 YYREEE (reference sequence). Losses at the gene ends were 0 bases for V and 5 bases for J; bases not matched to a gene: 6. This CDR3 is 16 amino acids long. The CDR3, as DNA: TGTGCCAGCAGCTTGGAGGGCGGGGGGGCCGACAATGAGCAGTTCTTC. Translated, it gives CASSLEGGGADNEQFF. The full variable domain, its missing parts supplied by reference TRBV5-4 and TRBJ2-1, is ETGVTQSPTHLIKTRGQQVTLRCSSQSGHNTVSWYQQALGQGPQFIFQYYREEENGRGNFPPRFSGLQFPNYSSELNVNALELDDSALYLCASSLEGGGADNEQFFGPGTRLTVL.